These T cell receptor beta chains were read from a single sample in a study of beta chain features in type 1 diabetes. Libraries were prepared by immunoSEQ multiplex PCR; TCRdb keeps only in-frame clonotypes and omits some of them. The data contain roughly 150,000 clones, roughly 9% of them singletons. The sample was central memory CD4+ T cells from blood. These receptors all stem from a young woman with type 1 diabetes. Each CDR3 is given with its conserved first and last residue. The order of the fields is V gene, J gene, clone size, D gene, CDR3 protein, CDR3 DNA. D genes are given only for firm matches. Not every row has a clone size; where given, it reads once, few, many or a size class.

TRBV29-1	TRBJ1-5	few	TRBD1	CSVRTGDSNQPQHF	TGCAGCGTTCGGACAGGGGATAGCAATCAGCCCCAGCATTTT
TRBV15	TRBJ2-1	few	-	CATSRDNTARTYNEQFF	TGTGCCACCAGCAGAGATAACACTGCCCGGACTTACAATGAGCAGTTCTTC
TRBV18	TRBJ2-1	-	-	CASSPPQGDWGNEQFF	TGTGCCAGCTCACCACCGCAGGGCGACTGGGGCAATGAGCAGTTCTTC
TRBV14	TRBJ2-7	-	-	CASSQLTGSYEQYF	TGTGCCAGCAGCCAATTAACAGGGTCCTACGAGCAGTACTTC
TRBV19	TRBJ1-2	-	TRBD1	CASTTGVYGYTF	TGTGCCAGTACAACAGGGGTCTATGGCTACACCTTC
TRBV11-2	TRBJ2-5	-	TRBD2	CASSPRTGGEETQYF	TGTGCCAGCAGCCCACGGACCGGGGGGGAAGAGACCCAGTACTTC
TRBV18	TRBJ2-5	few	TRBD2	CASSPSLAGEETQYF	TGTGCCAGCTCACCCTCCCTAGCGGGAGAAGAGACCCAGTACTTC
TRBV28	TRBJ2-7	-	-	CASSQLDGTYEQYF	TGTGCCAGCAGTCAACTAGACGGCACCTACGAGCAGTACTTC
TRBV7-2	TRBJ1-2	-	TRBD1	CASSPGQGRGYTF	TGTGCCAGCAGCCCCGGACAGGGAAGAGGCTACACCTTC
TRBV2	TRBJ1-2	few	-	CASSEEFVSNYGYTF	TGTGCCAGCAGTGAGGAGTTCGTTTCTAACTATGGCTACACCTTC
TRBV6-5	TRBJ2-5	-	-	CAARGISQETQYF	TGTGCCGCCAGAGGTATATCCCAAGAGACCCAGTACTTC
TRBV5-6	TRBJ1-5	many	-	CASSSRDQPQHF	TGTGCCAGCAGCTCCCGGGATCAGCCCCAGCATTTT
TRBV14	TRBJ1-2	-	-	CASSHLGHYGYTF	TGTGCCAGCAGCCATCTGGGCCACTATGGCTACACCTTC
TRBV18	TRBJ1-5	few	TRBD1	CASSPTGTGGNQPQHF	TGTGCCAGCTCACCGACCGGGACAGGGGGGAATCAGCCCCAGCATTTT
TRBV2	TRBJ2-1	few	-	CASSEQTMEQFF	TGTGCCAGCAGTGAGCAGACTATGGAGCAGTTCTTC
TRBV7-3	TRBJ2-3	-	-	CASGAGYTDTQYF	TGTGCCAGCGGAGCCGGATACACAGATACGCAGTATTTT
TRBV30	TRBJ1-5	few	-	CAWSVPQGGNNQPQHF	TGTGCCTGGAGTGTCCCGCAGGGAGGCAACAATCAGCCCCAGCATTTT
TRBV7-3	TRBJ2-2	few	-	CASSSPTVAGELFF	TGTGCCAGCAGCTCCCCGACAGTGGCCGGGGAGCTGTTTTTT
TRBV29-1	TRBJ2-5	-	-	CSVSREETQYF	TGCAGCGTTTCCAGGGAAGAGACCCAGTACTTC
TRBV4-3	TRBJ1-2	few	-	CASSRSQGANYGYTF	TGCGCCAGCAGCCGGTCACAGGGAGCTAACTATGGCTACACCTTC
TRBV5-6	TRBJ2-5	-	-	CASSLVNTQYF	TGTGCCAGCAGCTTGGTTAATACCCAGTACTTC
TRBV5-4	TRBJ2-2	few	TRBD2	CASSATTSGNTGELFF	TGTGCCAGCAGCGCTACGACTAGCGGGAACACCGGGGAGCTGTTTTTT
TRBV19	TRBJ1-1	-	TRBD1	CASSLRQGTEAFF	TGTGCCAGTAGCCTGAGACAGGGCACTGAAGCTTTCTTT
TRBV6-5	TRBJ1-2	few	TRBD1	CASSKQGARGYTF	TGTGCCAGCAGTAAACAGGGGGCCAGAGGCTACACCTTC
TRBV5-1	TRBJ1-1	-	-	CASSNTLDTEAFF	TGCGCCAGCAGCAATACGTTAGACACTGAAGCTTTCTTT
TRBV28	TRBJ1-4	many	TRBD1	CASTLGQGGKLFF	TGTGCCAGCACCTTAGGACAGGGAGGAAAACTGTTTTTT
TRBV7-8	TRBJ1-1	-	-	CASSLITENTEAFF	TGTGCCAGCAGCTTAATCACAGAGAACACTGAAGCTTTCTTT
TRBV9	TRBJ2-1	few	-	CASSVALPGAGDNEQFF	TGTGCCAGCAGCGTAGCTCTGCCAGGGGCCGGGGACAATGAGCAGTTCTTC
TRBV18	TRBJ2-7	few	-	CASSPDSAYEQYF	TGTGCCAGCTCACCGGACTCGGCCTACGAGCAGTACTTC
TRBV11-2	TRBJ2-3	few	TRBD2	CASSLRRGSLSAQYF	TGTGCCAGCAGCTTACGACGCGGGAGTCTGTCGGCGCAGTATTTT
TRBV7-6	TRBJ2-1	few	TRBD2	CASSLGVPGLAGNNEQFF	TGTGCCAGCAGCTTGGGGGTGCCAGGACTAGCGGGAAACAATGAGCAGTTCTTC
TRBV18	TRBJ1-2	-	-	CASSSLTEPGDGYTF	TGTGCCAGCTCATCGTTGACAGAGCCAGGGGATGGCTACACCTTC
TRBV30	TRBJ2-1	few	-	CAWSEDSYNEQFF	TGTGCCTGGAGCGAAGACAGTTACAATGAGCAGTTCTTC
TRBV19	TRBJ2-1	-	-	CASSTSRVSSNEQFF	TGTGCCAGTAGTACATCCCGTGTTAGTTCCAATGAGCAGTTCTTC
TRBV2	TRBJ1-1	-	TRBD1	CASSSQGGMNTEAFF	TGTGCCAGCAGTTCACAGGGGGGCATGAACACTGAAGCTTTCTTT
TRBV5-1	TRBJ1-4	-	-	CASSLDQGREKLFF	TGCGCCAGCAGCTTGGACCAGGGAAGGGAAAAACTGTTTTTT
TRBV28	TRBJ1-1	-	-	CASSLWRSQGTEAFF	TGTGCCAGCAGTTTATGGCGGAGTCAGGGGACTGAAGCTTTCTTT
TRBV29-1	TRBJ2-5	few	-	CSVQGHKQETQYF	TGCAGCGTGCAGGGACACAAACAAGAGACCCAGTACTTC
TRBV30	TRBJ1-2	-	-	CAWSLNYGYTF	TGTGCCTGGAGTCTGAACTATGGCTACACCTTC
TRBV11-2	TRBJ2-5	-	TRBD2	CASSLGGLAPTETQYF	TGTGCCAGCAGCTTAGGAGGACTAGCCCCCACGGAGACCCAGTACTTC
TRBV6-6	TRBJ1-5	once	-	CASTGSNQPQHF	TGTGCCAGCACGGGGAGCAATCAGCCCCAGCATTTT
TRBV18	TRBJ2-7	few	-	CASSQESTYEQYF	TGTGCCAGCTCACAGGAGTCCACCTACGAGCAGTACTTC
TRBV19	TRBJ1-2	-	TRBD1	CASSTGTGYGYTF	TGTGCCAGTAGTACCGGGACAGGTTATGGCTACACCTTC
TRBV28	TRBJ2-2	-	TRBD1	CASSLSGTGPNTGELFF	TGTGCCAGCAGTTTATCGGGGACAGGGCCTAACACCGGGGAGCTGTTTTTT